This TCR beta chain was sequenced for a study of response to subunit inactivated influenza vaccine. TCRdb independently ran MiXCR on the RT-PCR reads; one entry per CDR3 protein. The table includes a few hundred thousand distinct CDR3 sequences, around 11% detected once. This clonotype was detected ten times or more. The V end lost 0 bases, the J end lost 3 bases, and 3 bases lay between the germline ends. Germline CDR1 is SEHNR and CDR2 is FQNEAQ (reference sequence). The CDR3 spans 14 residues. Separately, the same data were catalogued under a study of T cells expressing NK-cell markers. As that study records: Beta-chain TCR cDNA was generated via 5'RACE template switching with UMIs. HCMV seropositivity characterized most of the eight sequenced donors, and seronegativity one. The dominant NKG2C+ clonotypes represented about 1.0-7.0% of CD8+ T cells in 6 or 7 donors. The CD3+CD56-NKG2C+ fraction was also led by these clonotypes in a handful of donors.

The TCR originated in a man aged 45-65 years who received an inactivated influenza vaccine. The chain is built from TRBV7-9 and TRBJ1-6; D unresolved. Sample: PBMCs from blood, taken on the day of vaccination. The CDR3 sequence is CASSLASYNSPLHF. CDR3 DNA: TGTGCCAGCAGCTTAGCCAGCTATAATTCACCCCTCCACTTT.